This passage covers 30 T cell receptor beta chains from one sample sequenced in a study of T cell responses to AZD1222 COVID-19 vaccine. Profiling relied on immunoSEQ multiplex PCR, and the TCRdb table lists in-frame clones only, not all of them. The table has around 99,000 clones, about 88% seen once. Sequencing was performed on peripheral blood, taken on day 0 of AZD1222 vaccination. These receptors came from an adult in good health.

To note about this clone: The same CDR3 is also encoded by other DNA sequences in this sample. The chain links TRBV10-3 to TRBJ2-3, with D hard to call. V gave up 2 bases and J gave up 3 bases, with 6 bases separating them. The CDR3 is 13 residues long. The germline V gene encodes CDR1 ENHRY and CDR2 SYGVKD. As DNA, the CDR3 is TGTGCCATCAGTGAGGGGTTTACAGATACGCAGTATTTT. It yields the protein CAISEGFTDTQYF.

The genes are TRBV5-1 and TRBJ2-1; D is possibly TRBD1 (6 bases). Germline lookup yields CDR1 SGHRS and CDR2 YFSETQ. Deletions cut 6 bases from V and 1 base from J, with 8 bases between. The CDR3 runs 13 residues. The DNA for the CDR3 is TGCGCCAGCATCGGGACATCCTACAATGAGCAGTTCTTC. Its protein product is CASIGTSYNEQFF. The variable domain in full, with the rest retrieved from reference TRBV5-1 and TRBJ2-1, is KAGVTQTPRYLIKTRGQQVTLSCSPISGHRSVSWYQQTPGQGLQFLFEYFSETQRNKGNFPGRFSGRQFSNSRSEMNVSTLELGDSALYLCASIGTSYNEQFFGPGTRLTVL.

The chain couples TRBV12-2 to TRBJ1-2; whether TRBD1, the table's D call, matches the DNA was not checked. TRBV12-2 constitutes a pseudogene. The CDR3 totals 16 residues. CDR3 sequence (DNA): TGTGCAAGTCGCTTAGCGGCCGGGACAGCAAGATATGGCTACACCTTC. The encoded protein is CASRLAAGTARYGYTF.

The chain carries TRBV7-2 and TRBJ2-1; the D gene is possibly TRBD2 (6 bases). The V and J ends lost 1 base and 7 bases respectively, with 14 bases between them. The germline CDR1 and CDR2 sequences are SGHTA and FQGNSA. CDR3 length: 15 residues. CDR3 DNA sequence: TGTGCCAGCAGCTTAGGACTAGGCGTTAGTAATGAGCAGTTCTTC. This gives the protein CASSLGLGVSNEQFF.

The chain has TRBV11-2 and TRBJ2-2; 8 bases line up with TRBD1. This CDR3 comprises 17 residues. J gave up 6 bases and V 3 bases, and 12 bases lay outside the gene matches. Germline V lookup: CDR1 SGHAT, CDR2 FQNNGV. Here the CDR3 reads CASSFLGTGILAGELFF. For the CDR3, the DNA is TGTGCCAGCAGCTTCCTCGGGACAGGAATTCTTGCCGGGGAGCTGTTTTTT.

CDR3 residues: CSVSQTTDTQYF. DNA of the CDR3: TGCAGCGTTTCCCAGACCACAGATACGCAGTATTTT. The chain recombines TRBV29-1 with TRBJ2-3; D gene uncertain. CDR3 length equals 12 residues. V dropped 5 bases and J dropped 2 bases, with 8 bases sitting between them. Germline assignment: CDR1 SQVTM and CDR2 ANQGSEA.

This chain uses TRBV28 with TRBJ1-5; TRBD1 might be the D (6 bases). This CDR3 region has 14 residues. With 6 bases removed from V and 7 bases from J, the gap between germline ends came to 16 bases. The germline V gene encodes CDR1 MDHEN and CDR2 SYDVKM. CDR3 in DNA: TGTGCCAGCAGCCCCCAGGGGTTCGGGCAGCCCCAGCATTTT. Its translation: CASSPQGFGQPQHF.

The chain carries TRBV18 and TRBJ2-7, with TRBD2 identical over 7 bases. V shed 2 bases, J shed 0 bases, and the junction held 4 bases outside the gene matches. From germline, CDR1 is KGHSH and CDR2 LQKENI. The CDR3 is made up of 15 amino acids. CDR3 DNA: TGTGCCAGCTCACCAAAGCGGGGCAGCTCCTACGAGCAGTACGTC. Translation: CASSPKRGSSYEQYV.

For this clone: Other DNA sequences of this sample code for an identical CDR3. This sequence joins TRBV12-3 or TRBV12-4 and TRBJ1-2; no clear D gene. The CDR3 runs to 12 residues. Trimming removed 7 bases from V and 5 bases from J, with 11 bases in between. The CDR3 reads CASTRGGYGYTF. CDR3 coding DNA: TGTGCCAGCACCCGCGGAGGGTATGGCTACACCTTC.

The chain is built from TRBV30 and TRBJ1-2; D call uncertain. The germline V gene encodes CDR1 GTSNPN and CDR2 SVGIG (reference sequence). The CDR3 is 12 residues long. V lost 4 bases and J 7 bases, leaving 13 bases between the germline ends. CDR3 amino acids: CAWIEGSVGYTF. The CDR3 nucleotides read TGTGCCTGGATCGAAGGGTCGGTTGGCTACACCTTC.

The chain is built from TRBV5-4 and TRBJ2-1; TRBD1 aligns across 9 bases. This CDR3 spans 14 amino acids. The trim removed 4 bases at V and 6 bases at J, leaving 5 bases unmatched. CDR1 and CDR2 from the germline V gene are SGHNT and YYREEE (reference sequence). CDR3: CASSLRTGVNEQFF. The DNA of the CDR3 is TGTGCCAGCAGCCTTCGGACAGGGGTCAATGAGCAGTTCTTC.

This clone was recorded a few times. The CDR3 region is CATSGAGTYEQYF. CDR3 nucleotides: TGTGCCACCAGTGGCGCAGGAACCTACGAGCAGTACTTC. This rearrangement joins TRBV24-1 to TRBJ2-7; D unclear. The V gene lost 5 bases and the J gene lost 2 bases, with 9 bases spanning the gap. Germline V lookup: CDR1 KGHDR, CDR2 SFDVKD. The CDR3 has 13 amino acids.

This chain links TRBV19 with TRBJ1-2, with D possibly being TRBD1 (5 bases). The CDR3 loop spans 13 amino acids. V was trimmed by 6 bases and J by 8 bases, leaving 16 bases between them. The germline V gene has CDR1 LNHDA and CDR2 SQIVND (reference sequence). CDR3 sequence: CASRHRTSGGYTF. In DNA, the CDR3 is TGTGCCAGTAGACACAGGACCAGTGGGGGCTACACCTTC.

CDR3 region: CASSVNTGELFF. The CDR3 nucleotides read TGTGCCAGCAGCGTGAACACCGGGGAGCTGTTTTTT. The V and J genes are TRBV5-5 and TRBJ2-2, with D unresolved. Germline V gene sequence: CDR1 SGHKS, CDR2 YYEKEE (reference sequence). V lost 4 bases and J 1 base, leaving 2 bases between the germline ends. The CDR3 covers 12 residues.

This chain connects TRBV6-2 or TRBV6-3 to TRBJ1-6; the D is unclear. Trimming left V 6 bases short and J 6 bases short, with 9 bases between. Germline CDR1 and CDR2: MNHEY and SVGEGT. The CDR3 consists of 13 residues. CDR3 amino acids: CASSQWGNSPLHF. The CDR3 DNA is TGTGCCAGCAGCCAATGGGGTAATTCACCCCTCCACTTT.

About this clone: A clone one base away is much larger, so this may be a read error. Within the sample, other DNA sequences also encode this same CDR3. The chain recombines TRBV20-1 with TRBJ2-2, with D maybe TRBD1 (5 bases). The CDR3 sequence is 13 residues long. The germline V and J ends were trimmed by 3 bases and 2 bases, with 7 bases remaining between them. Germline loops: CDR1 DFQATT, CDR2 SNEGSKA (reference sequence). The CDR3 loop is CSASGANTGELFF. Here the CDR3 DNA reads TGCAGTGCTAGTGGGGCTAACACCGGGGAGCTGTTTTTT.

This chain joins TRBV10-3 and TRBJ2-2; perhaps TRBD1 as D (6 bases). The germline CDR1 and CDR2 sequences are ENHRY and SYGVKD. Trimming removed 2 bases from V and 6 bases from J, with 13 bases in between. The CDR3 extends over 15 amino acids. CDR3 sequence (DNA): TGTGCCATCAGTGAGATCACAGGGTTCGCCGGGGAGCTGTTTTTT. This translates into CAISEITGFAGELFF.

CDR3 DNA sequence: TGTGCCAGCAGTCGGGACGCGCTGAGCGATGAGCAGTTCTTC. Its translation is CASSRDALSDEQFF. The rearrangement uses TRBV6-5 and TRBJ2-1; D may be TRBD1 or TRBD2 (5 bases each). Trimming shortened V by 5 bases and J by 8 bases, and 16 bases separated the two germline ends. Germline loops: CDR1 MNHEY, CDR2 SVGAGI. The CDR3 is made up of 14 amino acids.

This sequence joins TRBV9 and TRBJ1-2; D not resolved. With 3 bases removed from V and 6 bases from J, the gap between germline ends came to 6 bases. This CDR3 comprises 11 residues. From germline, CDR1 is SGDLS and CDR2 YYNGEE. CDR3 loop: CASSARDGYTF. CDR3 DNA sequence: TGTGCCAGCAGCGCCCGGGATGGCTACACCTTC.

V is TRBV5-5 and J is TRBJ2-7, with D hard to call. In germline, CDR1 is SGHKS, CDR2 YYEKEE (reference sequence). The ends were cut back, 2 bases at V and 2 bases at J, with 8 bases in the middle. The CDR3 has 13 amino acids. The CDR3 reads CASSFIITYEQYF. DNA of the CDR3: TGTGCCAGCAGCTTTATCATAACCTACGAGCAGTACTTC.

This chain uses TRBV7-6 with TRBJ2-1; D is ambiguous. Germline V gene lookup returns CDR1 SGHVS and CDR2 FNYEAQ. V lost 4 bases to trimming and J lost 9 bases, with 19 bases between them. The CDR3 has 15 amino acids. CDR3 sequence reads: CASSSKPGGNSEQFF. In DNA, the CDR3 is TGTGCCAGCAGCTCGAAACCGGGCGGCAATAGTGAGCAGTTCTTC. Variable domain in full (rest from reference TRBV7-6 and TRBJ2-1): GAGVSQSPRYKVTKRGQDVALRCDPISGHVSLYWYRQALGQGPEFLTYFNYEAQQDKSGLPNDRFSAERPEGSISTLTIQRTEQRDSAMYRCASSSKPGGNSEQFFGPGTRLTVL.

The chain carries TRBV5-4 and TRBJ2-2; TRBD2 matches 7 bases. CDR3 length: 15 amino acids. Unmatched junction bases numbered 7, after V lost 3 bases and J lost 5 bases. The germline CDR1 and CDR2 sequences are SGHNT and YYREEE (reference sequence). The CDR3 region has the DNA TGTGCCAGCAGCTGGGAGGGAGGGAGGACCGGGGAGCTGTTTTTT. Translated: CASSWEGGRTGELFF.

V and J are TRBV30 and TRBJ1-5, with a possible D match to TRBD1 (5 bases). Germline values: CDR1 GTSNPN, CDR2 SVGIG (reference sequence). Trimming pared 5 bases from V and 2 bases from J, leaving 19 bases between. The CDR3 totals 16 residues. CDR3 region: CAWGNEAGEGNQPQHF. For the CDR3, the DNA is TGTGCCTGGGGGAATGAGGCGGGGGAGGGCAATCAGCCCCAGCATTTT.

For this clone: The CDR3 end shows no conserved phenylalanine or tryptophan, and so a read error is likely. The DNA is omitted, as the CDR3 cannot be located on it reliably, and the CDR3 follows TCRdb's listing. The chain recombines TRBV20-1 with TRBJ1-1; the table's D call, TRBD1, has no DNA check behind it. Inclusive of both ends, the CDR3 amounts to 9 amino acids. Germline V gene lookup returns CDR1 DFQATT and CDR2 SNEGSKA (reference sequence). The chain's CDR3 is CSARDGGKL.

The V call is TRBV4-1, the J call TRBJ1-1; no clear D gene. V lost 7 bases and J lost 0, with 15 bases in between. The germline V gene encodes CDR1 MGHRA and CDR2 YSYEKL. The CDR3 consists of 15 residues. The CDR3 spells CASTTHPEVNTEAFF. The CDR3 DNA reads as TGCGCCAGCACCACTCACCCAGAGGTGAACACTGAAGCTTTCTTT.

The V gene is TRBV29-1, the J gene TRBJ2-1, with a possible D match to TRBD2 (6 bases). Trimming stripped 4 bases from V and 3 bases from J, with 13 bases between. CDR3 size: 14 residues. Germline CDR1 and CDR2: SQVTM and ANQGSEA. The CDR3 coding sequence is TGCAGCGTTGCCTTAGCGGCCGTCTACAATGAGCAGTTCTTC. Amino acids: CSVALAAVYNEQFF.

The chain employs TRBV30 and TRBJ1-2; 9 nucleotides match TRBD1. Germline trimming cut 0 bases from V and 8 bases from J; bases unmatched to any gene: 7. Germline CDR1 reads GTSNPN; CDR2 reads SVGIG (reference sequence). The CDR3 is made up of 14 amino acids. CDR3 bases: TGTGCCTGGAGTGTCGGACAGGGGAGTTGGGGCTACACCTTC. Its protein is CAWSVGQGSWGYTF.

This clone was found once. The V and J genes are TRBV9 and TRBJ1-1, with D possibly being TRBD1 (6 bases). This CDR3 spans 18 amino acids. Germline lookup yields CDR1 SGDLS and CDR2 YYNGEE. V lost 3 bases to trimming and J lost 0 bases, with 21 bases between them. This CDR3 is CASSAPQGSRLMNTEAFF. The CDR3 DNA follows: TGTGCCAGCAGCGCCCCTCAGGGGAGCAGGTTAATGAACACTGAAGCTTTCTTT.

The genes are TRBV5-1 and TRBJ2-7, with TRBD1 identical over 12 bases. Trimming took 4 bases from V and 6 from J; bases not matched to a gene: 8. There are 15 residues in the CDR3. Germline CDR1 is SGHRS and CDR2 is YFSETQ. The CDR3 sequence: CASSARDRGLSEQYF. DNA of the CDR3: TGCGCCAGCAGCGCGAGGGACAGGGGGCTTTCCGAGCAGTACTTC.

The chain recombines TRBV30 with TRBJ1-5; 7 nucleotides agree with TRBD1. Germline loops: CDR1 GTSNPN, CDR2 SVGIG (reference sequence). J gave up 7 bases and V 2 bases, and 17 bases lay outside the gene matches. The CDR3 extends over 17 amino acids. CDR3 sequence reads: CAWSPRRTGAWGQPQHF. CDR3 in DNA: TGTGCCTGGAGTCCCCGCCGCACAGGGGCCTGGGGGCAGCCCCAGCATTTT.